This TCR beta chain was identified during a study of blood T cells in healthy people across ages. The overall study: Per two T cells, about one barcoded beta molecule was captured through template switching.

Overall study findings and caveats: Roughly linear declines in TCR beta diversity per million T cells occurred with age. Naive T cell percentage and TCR beta diversity correlated strongly.

Germline loops: CDR1 SGHAT, CDR2 FQNNGV. V lost 4 bases to trimming and J lost 5 bases, with 17 bases between them. The CDR3 length is 15 residues. This clonotype appeared a few times. The antigen remains unidentified. Using a J-beta primer mix together with a sample-barcoded 5' primer, a second PCR was run for about 6 to 12 cycles. Unique molecular identifiers of 12 random nucleotides labeled each cDNA. TCRdb recomputed calls from the 5' RACE reads with MiXCR, one row per CDR3 protein. This table holds 1.5 million or so distinct CDR3 sequences, about 42% found once. The chain employs TRBV11-2 and TRBJ1-1, with D maybe TRBD1 (6 bases). Sequencing was performed on blood. This TCR was recovered from a young woman in good health. CDR3 in DNA: TGTGCCAGCAGCTCCAACAGGGTTTGGCGGACTGAAGCTTTCTTT. It encodes CASSSNRVWRTEAFF.